Below are 7 T cell receptor beta chains sequenced from a single sample in a study of cytomegalovirus exposure and HLA in healthy donors. Sequenced by immunoSEQ multiplex PCR; TCRdb stores in-frame clones only, minus some. The profile shows roughly 150,000 clones, more than 75% of them singletons. Material: PBMCs. The source is a young man in good health and CMV-seronegative.

This chain joins TRBV27 and TRBJ1-2; no clear D gene. The CDR3 covers 13 residues. V gave up 1 base and J gave up 8 bases, with 11 bases separating them. Germline values: CDR1 MNHEY, CDR2 SMNVEV (reference sequence). The CDR3 coding sequence is TGTGCCAGCAGTTTATTTAGGTTCGGGGGCTACACCTTC. This translates into CASSLFRFGGYTF.

This clone was observed a handful of times. V usage is TRBV7-9 and J usage is TRBJ1-2; TRBD1 aligns across 7 bases. V lost 5 bases and J lost 6; bases outside the gene matches: 6. The CDR3 sequence is 13 residues long. Germline lookup yields CDR1 SEHNR and CDR2 FQNEAQ (reference sequence). CDR3 in amino acids: CASSPTGFDGYTF. DNA of the CDR3: TGTGCCAGCAGCCCGACAGGGTTCGATGGCTACACCTTC.

This chain links TRBV19 with TRBJ1-1; D uncertain. The ends were cut back, 7 bases at V and 3 bases at J, with 12 bases in the middle. Germline-derived CDR1 and CDR2 are LNHDA and SQIVND (reference sequence). The CDR3 loop spans 13 amino acids. The CDR3 region is CASTPQLDTEAFF. The CDR3 region has the DNA TGTGCCAGTACACCACAATTGGACACTGAAGCTTTCTTT.

The rearrangement uses TRBV29-1 and TRBJ2-5; TRBD1 agrees at 8 bases. The V segment lost 6 bases and the J segment 2 bases; nucleotides outside the gene matches: 5. The CDR3 contains 13 residues. CDR1 and CDR2 from the germline V gene are SQVTM and ANQGSEA. The CDR3 here is CSVGTGHQETQYF. The CDR3 nucleotides are TGCAGCGTGGGGACAGGTCATCAAGAGACCCAGTACTTC.

This sequence joins TRBV4-2 and TRBJ2-5; D might be TRBD2 (5 bases). Per germline, CDR1 LGHNA and CDR2 YNFKEQ. The CDR3 sequence is 14 residues long. V dropped 0 bases and J dropped 8 bases, with 13 bases sitting between them. The CDR3 DNA reads TGTGCCAGCAGCCAAGAACGCGGTCGGGGAACCCAGTACTTC. Translation: CASSQERGRGTQYF.

The chain has TRBV15 and TRBJ1-2, with D perhaps TRBD1 (6 bases). Trimming left V 0 bases short and J 4 bases short, with 12 bases between. The CDR3 contains 15 residues. Germline V gene data show CDR1 as LNHNV and CDR2 as YYDKDF (reference sequence). The CDR3 is CATSRDREGGYGYTF. In DNA, the CDR3 is TGTGCCACCAGCAGAGATAGGGAGGGGGGCTATGGCTACACCTTC.

This chain uses TRBV5-1 with TRBJ2-2, with TRBD2 matching 10 bases. The CDR3 runs 17 residues. Germline loops: CDR1 SGHRS, CDR2 YFSETQ. The junction had 7 bases not matched to a gene; V was cut back by 0 bases and J by 5 bases. CDR3 sequence reads: CASSLVAGGSWTGELFF. The CDR3 region has the DNA TGCGCCAGCAGCTTGGTAGCGGGAGGTTCTTGGACCGGGGAGCTGTTTTTT.